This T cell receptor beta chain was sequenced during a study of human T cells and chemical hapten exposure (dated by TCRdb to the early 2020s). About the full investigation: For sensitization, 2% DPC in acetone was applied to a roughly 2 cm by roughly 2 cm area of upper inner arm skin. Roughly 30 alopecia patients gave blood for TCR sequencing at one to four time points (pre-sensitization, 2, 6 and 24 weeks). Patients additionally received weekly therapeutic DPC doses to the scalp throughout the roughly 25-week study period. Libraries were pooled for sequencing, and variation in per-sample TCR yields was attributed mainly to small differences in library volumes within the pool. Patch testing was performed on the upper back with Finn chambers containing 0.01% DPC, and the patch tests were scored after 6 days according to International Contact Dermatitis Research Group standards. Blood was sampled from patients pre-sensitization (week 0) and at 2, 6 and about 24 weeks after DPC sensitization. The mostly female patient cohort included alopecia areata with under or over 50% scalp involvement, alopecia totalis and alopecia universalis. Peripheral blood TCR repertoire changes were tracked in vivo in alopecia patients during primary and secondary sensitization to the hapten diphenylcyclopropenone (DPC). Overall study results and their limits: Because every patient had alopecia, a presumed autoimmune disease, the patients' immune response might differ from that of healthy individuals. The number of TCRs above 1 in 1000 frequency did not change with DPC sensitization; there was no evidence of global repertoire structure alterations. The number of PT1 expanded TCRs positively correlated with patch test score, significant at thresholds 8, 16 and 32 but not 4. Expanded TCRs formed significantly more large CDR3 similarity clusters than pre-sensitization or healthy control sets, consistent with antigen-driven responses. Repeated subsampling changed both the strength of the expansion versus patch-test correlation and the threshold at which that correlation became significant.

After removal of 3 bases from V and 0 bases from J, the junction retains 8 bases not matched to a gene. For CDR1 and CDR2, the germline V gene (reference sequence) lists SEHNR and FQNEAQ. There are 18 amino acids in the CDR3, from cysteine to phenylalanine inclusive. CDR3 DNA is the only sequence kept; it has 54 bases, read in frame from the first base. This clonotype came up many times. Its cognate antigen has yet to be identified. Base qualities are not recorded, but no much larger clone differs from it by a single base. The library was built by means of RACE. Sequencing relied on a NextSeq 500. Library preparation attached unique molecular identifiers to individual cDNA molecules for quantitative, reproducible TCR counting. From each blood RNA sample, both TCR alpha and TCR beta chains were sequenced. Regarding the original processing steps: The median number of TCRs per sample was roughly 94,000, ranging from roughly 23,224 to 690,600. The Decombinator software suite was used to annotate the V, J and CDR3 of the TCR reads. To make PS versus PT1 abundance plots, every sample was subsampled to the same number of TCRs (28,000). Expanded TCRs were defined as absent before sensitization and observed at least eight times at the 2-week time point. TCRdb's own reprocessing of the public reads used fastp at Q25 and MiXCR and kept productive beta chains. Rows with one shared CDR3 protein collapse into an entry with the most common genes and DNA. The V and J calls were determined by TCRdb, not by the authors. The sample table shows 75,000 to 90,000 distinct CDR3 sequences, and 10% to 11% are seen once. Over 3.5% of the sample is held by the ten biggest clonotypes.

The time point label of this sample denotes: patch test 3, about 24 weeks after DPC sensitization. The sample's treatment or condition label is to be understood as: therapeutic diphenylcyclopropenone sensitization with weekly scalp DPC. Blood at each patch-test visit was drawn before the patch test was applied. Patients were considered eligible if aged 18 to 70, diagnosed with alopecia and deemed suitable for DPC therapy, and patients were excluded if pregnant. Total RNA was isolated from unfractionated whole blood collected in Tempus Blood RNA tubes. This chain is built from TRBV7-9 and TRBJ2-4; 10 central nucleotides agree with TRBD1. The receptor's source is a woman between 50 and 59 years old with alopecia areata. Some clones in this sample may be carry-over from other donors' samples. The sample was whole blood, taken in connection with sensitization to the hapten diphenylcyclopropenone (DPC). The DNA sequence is TGTGCCAGCAGCTTCTGGACAGGGGGATTCCTAGCCAAAAACATTCAGTACTTC. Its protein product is CASSFWTGGFLAKNIQYF.